This T cell receptor beta chain was identified in a study of blood T cell repertoires in COVID-19. Measured with immunoSEQ multiplex PCR; TCRdb has only the in-frame clones, and not every one. The table shows hundreds of thousands of clones, with roughly 88% occurring only once. Losses at the gene ends were 10 bases for V and 1 base for J; bases not matched to a gene: 13. The CDR3 has 16 amino acids. The germline V gene has CDR1 MNHEY and CDR2 SMNVEV (reference sequence). Source material: peripheral blood. This chain uses TRBV27 with TRBJ2-4; 7 nucleotides align to TRBD2. This sequence originates from a woman aged 50 to 60 with COVID-19, enrolled during active disease. The CDR3, as DNA: TGTGCCACGACCGACGGGGAGGGATTGGCCAAAAACATTCAGTACTTC. Protein: CATTDGEGLAKNIQYF.